Listed below are T cell receptor beta chains from one sample, sequenced in a study of cytomegalovirus exposure and HLA in healthy donors. Using immunoSEQ multiplex PCR, the repertoire was profiled, and TCRdb retains in-frame clones only, with some absent. This table holds under 200,000 clones, around 68% found once. The sample comprised PBMCs. All receptors come from a man aged 50-60 years in good health and CMV-seronegative. CDR3s include the opening cysteine and the closing phenylalanine or tryptophan. The order of the fields is V gene, D gene, clone size, J gene, CDR3 protein, CDR3 DNA. A D gene is named only where the DNA matches it firmly. Part of the rows lack a size; the others show once, few, many or a class for expanded clones.

V: TRBV6-5; D: NA; size: NA; J: TRBJ1-1; CDR3: CASSNLRTEAFF; DNA: TGTGCCAGCAGTAATCTCCGGACTGAAGCTTTCTTT
V: TRBV7-8; D: TRBD1; size: NA; J: TRBJ2-5; CDR3: CASSEGQSQETQYF; DNA: TGTGCCAGCAGCGAGGGACAGAGCCAAGAGACCCAGTACTTC
V: TRBV6-5; D: TRBD1; size: NA; J: TRBJ2-7; CDR3: CASSSAGTESYEQYF; DNA: TGTGCCAGCAGTTCCGCCGGGACAGAATCCTACGAGCAGTACTTC
V: TRBV29-1; D: TRBD1; size: few; J: TRBJ1-2; CDR3: CSVGTGGDYGYTF; DNA: TGCAGCGTCGGGACAGGGGGCGACTATGGCTACACCTTC
V: TRBV10-3; D: NA; size: few; J: TRBJ1-1; CDR3: CAISGKGIGNTEAFF; DNA: TGTGCCATCAGTGGTAAGGGGATAGGTAACACTGAAGCTTTCTTT
V: TRBV28; D: NA; size: NA; J: TRBJ2-1; CDR3: CASSLEREQFF; DNA: TGTGCCAGCAGTTTAGAGAGGGAGCAGTTCTTC
V: TRBV9; D: TRBD1; size: NA; J: TRBJ2-6; CDR3: CASRTGQGLGANVLTF; DNA: TGTGCCAGCAGGACGGGACAGGGGCTTGGGGCCAACGTCCTGACTTTC
V: TRBV7-2; D: TRBD2; size: NA; J: TRBJ2-5; CDR3: CASSLGLAEETQYF; DNA: TGTGCCAGCAGCCTGGGACTAGCGGAAGAGACCCAGTACTTC
V: TRBV15; D: TRBD1; size: few; J: TRBJ1-2; CDR3: CATSSGQGHYGYTF; DNA: TGTGCCACCAGCAGCGGACAGGGGCACTATGGCTACACCTTC
V: TRBV15; D: NA; size: NA; J: TRBJ1-4; CDR3: CATSRDTGSNEKLFF; DNA: TGTGCCACCAGCAGAGATACAGGGTCTAATGAAAAACTGTTTTTT
V: TRBV7-3; D: TRBD1; size: NA; J: TRBJ1-6; CDR3: CASSLDRAGSPLHF; DNA: TGTGCCAGCAGCTTGGACAGGGCAGGCTCACCCCTCCACTTT
V: TRBV25-1; D: NA; size: NA; J: TRBJ1-1; CDR3: CASSDWRTEAFF; DNA: TGTGCCAGCAGTGATTGGAGGACTGAAGCTTTCTTT
V: TRBV5-1; D: TRBD1; size: NA; J: TRBJ1-2; CDR3: CASSHRGPQANYGYTF; DNA: TGCGCCAGCAGCCACAGGGGGCCTCAAGCTAACTATGGCTACACCTTC
V: TRBV4-2; D: TRBD1; size: NA; J: TRBJ1-3; CDR3: CASSQGGQGAAGNTIYF; DNA: TGTGCCAGCAGCCAAGGGGGACAGGGGGCGGCTGGAAACACCATATATTTT
V: TRBV6-5; D: TRBD1; size: few; J: TRBJ1-1; CDR3: CACTGGVNTEAFF; DNA: TGTGCCTGTACAGGGGGGGTGAACACTGAAGCTTTCTTT
V: TRBV21-1; D: NA; size: NA; J: TRBJ2-5; CDR3: CASSDGRVQESQYF; DNA: TGTGCCAGCAGCGATGGCCGGGTTCAAGAGTCCCAGTACTTC
V: TRBV6-5; D: TRBD1; size: NA; J: TRBJ1-2; CDR3: CASSPQGPNYGYTF; DNA: TGTGCCAGCAGTCCACAGGGGCCCAACTATGGCTACACCTTC
V: TRBV7-2; D: NA; size: NA; J: TRBJ2-7; CDR3: CASSSSLDSYEQYF; DNA: TGTGCCAGCAGCTCCTCACTAGATTCCTACGAGCAGTACTTC
V: TRBV7-2; D: NA; size: NA; J: TRBJ1-5; CDR3: CASSLTGSQPQHF; DNA: TGTGCCAGCAGCTTAACTGGGAGTCAGCCCCAGCATTTT
V: TRBV12-5; D: NA; size: NA; J: TRBJ1-4; CDR3: CASAGVREKLFF; DNA: TGTGCTTCGGCGGGGGTACGGGAAAAACTGTTTTTT
V: TRBV6-1; D: NA; size: NA; J: TRBJ2-7; CDR3: CASSPRSYEQYF; DNA: TGTGCCAGCAGTCCCCGTAGCTACGAGCAGTACTTC
V: TRBV5-4; D: NA; size: NA; J: TRBJ2-5; CDR3: CASSLGGGRETQYF; DNA: TGTGCCAGCAGCTTGGGTGGGGGCAGGGAGACCCAGTACTTC
V: TRBV4-1; D: NA; size: NA; J: TRBJ1-1; CDR3: CASSQGRSVTEAFF; DNA: TGCGCCAGCAGCCAAGGCCGGAGCGTGACTGAAGCTTTCTTT
V: TRBV29-1; D: TRBD2; size: few; J: TRBJ2-3; CDR3: CSVWTSGGITDTQYF; DNA: TGCAGCGTCTGGACTAGCGGGGGAATCACAGATACGCAGTATTTT
V: TRBV7-9; D: TRBD2; size: NA; J: TRBJ2-2; CDR3: CASSDPGLAGGNTGELFF; DNA: TGTGCCAGCAGCGATCCGGGACTAGCGGGGGGGAACACCGGGGAGCTGTTTTTT
V: TRBV5-4; D: TRBD1; size: NA; J: TRBJ1-2; CDR3: CASSPAGTGGIEGYTF; DNA: TGTGCCAGCAGCCCGGCCGGGACAGGAGGAATAGAAGGCTACACCTTC
V: TRBV5-8; D: TRBD1; size: NA; J: TRBJ1-4; CDR3: CASSPGTGAVRGEKLFF; DNA: TGTGCCAGCAGCCCTGGGACAGGGGCCGTCCGAGGTGAAAAACTGTTTTTT
V: TRBV7-6; D: TRBD2; size: NA; J: TRBJ2-1; CDR3: CASSLERLAGSYNEQFF; DNA: TGTGCCAGCAGCTTAGAGAGGCTAGCGGGTTCCTACAATGAGCAGTTCTTC
V: TRBV7-9; D: NA; size: NA; J: TRBJ1-2; CDR3: CASSPFFDGYTF; DNA: TGTGCCAGCAGCCCTTTTTTCGATGGCTACACCTTC
V: TRBV6-5; D: NA; size: NA; J: TRBJ1-2; CDR3: CASRSPDQAFYGYTF; DNA: TGTGCCAGCAGAAGTCCCGACCAGGCCTTCTATGGCTACACCTTC
V: TRBV6-1; D: NA; size: NA; J: TRBJ1-6; CDR3: CASSEVLNRVRNSPLHF; DNA: TGTGCCAGCAGTGAAGTCCTCAACAGGGTACGAAATTCACCCCTCCACTTT
V: TRBV6-5; D: TRBD2; size: few; J: TRBJ2-3; CDR3: CASSSFGGYTDTQYF; DNA: TGTGCCAGCAGTTCCTTCGGGGGGTATACAGATACGCAGTATTTT
V: TRBV27; D: TRBD2; size: NA; J: TRBJ2-7; CDR3: CASSSGGAYEQYF; DNA: TGTGCCAGCAGTTCGGGGGGGGCCTACGAGCAGTACTTC
V: TRBV7-6; D: TRBD2; size: NA; J: TRBJ2-1; CDR3: CASSLGRTSQYNEQFF; DNA: TGTGCCAGCAGCTTAGGGAGGACTAGCCAATACAATGAGCAGTTCTTC
V: TRBV5-8; D: TRBD1; size: NA; J: TRBJ1-3; CDR3: CASSFPTGQSGNTIYF; DNA: TGTGCCAGCAGCTTTCCGACGGGACAGAGCGGAAACACCATATATTTT
V: TRBV7-9; D: TRBD1; size: NA; J: TRBJ1-4; CDR3: CASSRQGVGEKLFF; DNA: TGTGCCAGCAGTCGACAGGGGGTAGGAGAAAAACTGTTTTTT
V: TRBV6-6; D: TRBD1; size: NA; J: TRBJ1-2; CDR3: CASSSRDSYYGYTF; DNA: TGTGCCAGCAGTTCGCGGGACAGTTACTATGGCTACACCTTC
V: TRBV5-1; D: TRBD2; size: NA; J: TRBJ2-7; CDR3: CASSFILAGASSYEQYF; DNA: TGCGCCAGCAGCTTTATACTAGCGGGGGCCAGCTCCTACGAGCAGTACTTC